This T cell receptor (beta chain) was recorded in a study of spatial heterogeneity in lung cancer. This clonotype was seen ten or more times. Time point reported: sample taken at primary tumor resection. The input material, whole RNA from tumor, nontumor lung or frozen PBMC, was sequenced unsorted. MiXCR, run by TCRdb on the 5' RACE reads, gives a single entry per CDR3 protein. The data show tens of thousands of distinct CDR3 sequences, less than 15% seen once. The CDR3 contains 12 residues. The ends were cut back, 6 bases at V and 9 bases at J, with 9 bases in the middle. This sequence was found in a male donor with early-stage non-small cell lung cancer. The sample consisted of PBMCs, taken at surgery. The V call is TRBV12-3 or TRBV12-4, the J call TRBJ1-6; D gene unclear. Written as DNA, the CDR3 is TGTGCCAGCAGCGCCAATGGTTCACCCCTCCACTTT. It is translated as CASSANGSPLHF.